This record looks at one T cell receptor beta chain sequence and its context. Its matching antigen is unknown. Per the study methods: ImmunoSEQ supplied junction-only sequences lacking quality scores, so filtering was different. Libraries were prepared by immunoSEQ multiplex PCR; TCRdb keeps only in-frame clonotypes and omits some of them. That table gives V, J and clone size, and the DNA gave D and trimming. The repertoire has over a million clones, 75% to 80% of them found once; the top ten carry 0.6% to 0.7%. The CDR3 totals 17 residues. Germline loops: CDR1 SGHRS, CDR2 YFSETQ. V was clipped by 0 bases and J by 0 bases; unmatched bases: 5. This entry is derived from a study of shared clonotypes between healthy human individuals. Study-wide results and caveats: Investigators collected only blood, and repertoires in tissues likely differ.

Sequenced material: memory CD4+ T cells from PBMCs. Subset specified: CD45RA-negative fraction. The receptor was derived from a man between 18 and 29 years old in good health. Some clones in this sample may be carry-over from other donors' samples. This chain joins TRBV5-1 and TRBJ2-7; 11 bases are shared with TRBD2. CDR3 protein: CASSLGLAGGNSYEQYF. DNA of the CDR3: TGCGCCAGCAGCTTGGGGCTAGCGGGAGGAAACTCCTACGAGCAGTACTTC.